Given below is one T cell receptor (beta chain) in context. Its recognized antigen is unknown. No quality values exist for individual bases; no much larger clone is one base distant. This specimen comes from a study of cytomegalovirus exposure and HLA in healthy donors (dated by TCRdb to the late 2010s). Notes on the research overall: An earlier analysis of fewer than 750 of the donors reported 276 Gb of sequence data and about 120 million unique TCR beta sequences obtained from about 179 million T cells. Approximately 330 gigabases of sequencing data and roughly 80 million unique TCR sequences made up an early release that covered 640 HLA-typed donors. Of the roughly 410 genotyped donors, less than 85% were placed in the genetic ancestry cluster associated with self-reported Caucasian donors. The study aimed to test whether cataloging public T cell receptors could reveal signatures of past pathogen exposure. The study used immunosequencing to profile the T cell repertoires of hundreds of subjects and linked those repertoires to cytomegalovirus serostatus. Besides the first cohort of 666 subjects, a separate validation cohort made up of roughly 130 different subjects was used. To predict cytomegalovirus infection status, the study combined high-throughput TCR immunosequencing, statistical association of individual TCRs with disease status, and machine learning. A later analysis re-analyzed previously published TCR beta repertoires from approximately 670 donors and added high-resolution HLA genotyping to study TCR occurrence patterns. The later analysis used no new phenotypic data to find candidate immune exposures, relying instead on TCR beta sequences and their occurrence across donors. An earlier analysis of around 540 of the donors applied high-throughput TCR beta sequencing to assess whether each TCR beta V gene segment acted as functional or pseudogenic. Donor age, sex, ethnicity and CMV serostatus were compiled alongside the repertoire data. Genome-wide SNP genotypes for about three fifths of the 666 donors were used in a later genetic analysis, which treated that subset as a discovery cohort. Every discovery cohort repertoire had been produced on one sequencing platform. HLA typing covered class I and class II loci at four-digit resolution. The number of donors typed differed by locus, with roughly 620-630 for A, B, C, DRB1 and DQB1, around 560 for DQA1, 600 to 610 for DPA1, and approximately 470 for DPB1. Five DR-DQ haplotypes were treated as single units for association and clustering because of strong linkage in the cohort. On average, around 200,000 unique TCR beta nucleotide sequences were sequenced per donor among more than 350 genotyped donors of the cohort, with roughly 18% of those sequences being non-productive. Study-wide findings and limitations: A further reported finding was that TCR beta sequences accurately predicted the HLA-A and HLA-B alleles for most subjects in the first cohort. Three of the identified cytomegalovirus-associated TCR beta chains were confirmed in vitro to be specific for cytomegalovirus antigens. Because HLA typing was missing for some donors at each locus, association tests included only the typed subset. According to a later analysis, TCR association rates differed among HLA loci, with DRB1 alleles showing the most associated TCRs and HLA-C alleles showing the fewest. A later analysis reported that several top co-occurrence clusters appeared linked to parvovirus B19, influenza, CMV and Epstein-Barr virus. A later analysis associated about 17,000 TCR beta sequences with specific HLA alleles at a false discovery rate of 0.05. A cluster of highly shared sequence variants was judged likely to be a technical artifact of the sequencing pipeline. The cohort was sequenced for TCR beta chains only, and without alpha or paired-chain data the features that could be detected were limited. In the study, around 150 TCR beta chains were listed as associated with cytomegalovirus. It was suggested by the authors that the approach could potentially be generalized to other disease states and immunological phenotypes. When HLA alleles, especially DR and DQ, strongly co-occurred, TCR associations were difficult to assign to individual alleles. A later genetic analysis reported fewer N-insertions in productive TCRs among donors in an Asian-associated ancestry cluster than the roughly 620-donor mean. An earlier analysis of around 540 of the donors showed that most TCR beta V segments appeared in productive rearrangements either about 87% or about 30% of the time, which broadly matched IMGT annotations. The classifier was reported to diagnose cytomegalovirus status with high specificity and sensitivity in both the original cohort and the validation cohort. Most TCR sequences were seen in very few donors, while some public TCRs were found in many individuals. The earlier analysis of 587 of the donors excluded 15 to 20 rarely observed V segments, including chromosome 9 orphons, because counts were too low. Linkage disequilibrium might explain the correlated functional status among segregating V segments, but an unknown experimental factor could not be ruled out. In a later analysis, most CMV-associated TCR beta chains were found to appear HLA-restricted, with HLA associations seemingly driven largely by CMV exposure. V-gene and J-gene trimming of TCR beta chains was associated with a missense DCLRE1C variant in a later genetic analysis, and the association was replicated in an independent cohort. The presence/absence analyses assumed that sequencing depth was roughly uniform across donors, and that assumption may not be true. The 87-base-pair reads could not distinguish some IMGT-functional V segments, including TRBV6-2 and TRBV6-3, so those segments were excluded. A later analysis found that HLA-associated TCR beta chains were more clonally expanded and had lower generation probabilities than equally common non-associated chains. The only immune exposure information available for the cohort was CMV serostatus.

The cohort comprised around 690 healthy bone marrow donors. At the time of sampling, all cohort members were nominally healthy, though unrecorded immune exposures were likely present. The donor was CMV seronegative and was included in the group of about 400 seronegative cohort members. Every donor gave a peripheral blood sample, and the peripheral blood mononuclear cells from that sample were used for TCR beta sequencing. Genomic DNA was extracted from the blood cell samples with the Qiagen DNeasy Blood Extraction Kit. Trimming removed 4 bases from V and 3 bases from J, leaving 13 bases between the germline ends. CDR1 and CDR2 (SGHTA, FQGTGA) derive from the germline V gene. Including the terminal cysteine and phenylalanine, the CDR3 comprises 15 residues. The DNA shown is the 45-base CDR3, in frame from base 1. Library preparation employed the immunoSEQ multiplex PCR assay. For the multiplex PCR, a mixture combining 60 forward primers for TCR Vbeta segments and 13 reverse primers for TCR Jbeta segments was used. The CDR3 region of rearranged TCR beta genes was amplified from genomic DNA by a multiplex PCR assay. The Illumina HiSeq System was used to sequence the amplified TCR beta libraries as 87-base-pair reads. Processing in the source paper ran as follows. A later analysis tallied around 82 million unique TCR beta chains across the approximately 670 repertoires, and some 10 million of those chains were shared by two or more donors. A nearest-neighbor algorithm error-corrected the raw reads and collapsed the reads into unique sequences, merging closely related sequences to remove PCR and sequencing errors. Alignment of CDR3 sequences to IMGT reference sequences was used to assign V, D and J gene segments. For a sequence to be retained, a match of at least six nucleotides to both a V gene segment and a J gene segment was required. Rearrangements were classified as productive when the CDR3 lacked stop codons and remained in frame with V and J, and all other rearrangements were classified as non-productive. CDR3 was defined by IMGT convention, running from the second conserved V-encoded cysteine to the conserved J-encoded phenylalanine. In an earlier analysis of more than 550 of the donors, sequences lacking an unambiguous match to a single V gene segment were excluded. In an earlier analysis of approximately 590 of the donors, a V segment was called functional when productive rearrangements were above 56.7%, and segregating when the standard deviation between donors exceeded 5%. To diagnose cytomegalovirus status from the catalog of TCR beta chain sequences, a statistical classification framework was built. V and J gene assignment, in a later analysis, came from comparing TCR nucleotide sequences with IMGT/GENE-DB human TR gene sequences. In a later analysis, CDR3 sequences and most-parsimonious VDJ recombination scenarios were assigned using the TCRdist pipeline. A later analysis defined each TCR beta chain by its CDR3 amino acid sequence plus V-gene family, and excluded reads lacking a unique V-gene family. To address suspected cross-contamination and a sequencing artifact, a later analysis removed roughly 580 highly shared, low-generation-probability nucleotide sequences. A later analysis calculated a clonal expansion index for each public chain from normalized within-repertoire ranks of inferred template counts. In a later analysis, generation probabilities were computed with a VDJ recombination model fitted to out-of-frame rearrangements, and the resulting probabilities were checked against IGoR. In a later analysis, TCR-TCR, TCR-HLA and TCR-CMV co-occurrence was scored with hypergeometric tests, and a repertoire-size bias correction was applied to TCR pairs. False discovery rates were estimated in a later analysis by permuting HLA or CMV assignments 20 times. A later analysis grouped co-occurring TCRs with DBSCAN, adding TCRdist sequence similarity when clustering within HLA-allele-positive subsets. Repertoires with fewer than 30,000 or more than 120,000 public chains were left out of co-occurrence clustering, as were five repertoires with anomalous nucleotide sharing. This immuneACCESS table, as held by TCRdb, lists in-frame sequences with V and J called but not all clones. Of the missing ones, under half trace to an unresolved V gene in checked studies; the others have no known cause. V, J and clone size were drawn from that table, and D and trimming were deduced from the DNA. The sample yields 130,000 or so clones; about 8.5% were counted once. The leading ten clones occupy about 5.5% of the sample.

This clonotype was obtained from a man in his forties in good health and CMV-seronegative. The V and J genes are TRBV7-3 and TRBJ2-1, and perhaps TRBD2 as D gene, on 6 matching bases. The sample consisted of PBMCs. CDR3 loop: CASSSGLGNYNEQFF. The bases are TGTGCCAGCAGCTCGGGACTGGGGAACTACAATGAGCAGTTCTTC.